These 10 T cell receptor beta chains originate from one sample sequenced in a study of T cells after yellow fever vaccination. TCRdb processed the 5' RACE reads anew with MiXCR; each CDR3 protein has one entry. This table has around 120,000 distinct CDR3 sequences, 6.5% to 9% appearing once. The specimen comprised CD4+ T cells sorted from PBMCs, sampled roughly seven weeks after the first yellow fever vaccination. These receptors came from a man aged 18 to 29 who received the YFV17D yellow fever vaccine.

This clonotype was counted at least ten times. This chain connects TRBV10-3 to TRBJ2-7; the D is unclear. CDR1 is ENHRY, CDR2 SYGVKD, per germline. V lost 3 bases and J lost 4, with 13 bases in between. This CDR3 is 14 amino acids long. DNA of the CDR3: TGTGCCATCAGTGAACCCCCAAACTCTTACGAGCAGTACTTC. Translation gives CAISEPPNSYEQYF.

DNA for the CDR3: TGCAGCGTTGAATGGGGAGACCCCCGAGATACGCAGTATTTT. As protein: CSVEWGDPRDTQYF. V and J are TRBV29-1 and TRBJ2-3; a weak D match, TRBD2 (5 bases). Germline assignment: CDR1 SQVTM and CDR2 ANQGSEA. Trimming stripped 2 bases from V and 5 bases from J, with 14 bases between. The CDR3 length is 14 residues.

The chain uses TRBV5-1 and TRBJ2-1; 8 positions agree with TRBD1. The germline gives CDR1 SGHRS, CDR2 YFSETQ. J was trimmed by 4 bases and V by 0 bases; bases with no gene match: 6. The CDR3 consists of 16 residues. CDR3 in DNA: TGCGCCAGCAGCTTGGGGACAGGGATTGTGTACAATGAGCAGTTCTTC. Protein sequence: CASSLGTGIVYNEQFF.

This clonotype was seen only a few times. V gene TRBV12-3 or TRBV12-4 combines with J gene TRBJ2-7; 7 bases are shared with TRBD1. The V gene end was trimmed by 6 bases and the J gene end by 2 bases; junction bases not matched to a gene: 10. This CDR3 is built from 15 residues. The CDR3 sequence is CASSLGQVQPYEQYF. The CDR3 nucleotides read TGTGCCAGCAGCCTAGGACAGGTTCAACCCTACGAGCAGTACTTC.

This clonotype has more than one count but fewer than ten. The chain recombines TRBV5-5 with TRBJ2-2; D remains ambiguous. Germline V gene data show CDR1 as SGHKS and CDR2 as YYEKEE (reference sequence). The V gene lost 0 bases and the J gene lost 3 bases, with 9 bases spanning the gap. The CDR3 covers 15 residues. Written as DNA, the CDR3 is TGTGCCAGCAGCTTGGATCAGGTCTACACCGGGGAGCTGTTTTTT. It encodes CASSLDQVYTGELFF.

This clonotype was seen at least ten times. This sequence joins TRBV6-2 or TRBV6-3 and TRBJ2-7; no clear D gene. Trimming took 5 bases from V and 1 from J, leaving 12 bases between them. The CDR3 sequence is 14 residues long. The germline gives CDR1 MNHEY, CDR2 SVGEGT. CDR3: CASSPLIDSYEQYV. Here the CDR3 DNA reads TGTGCCAGCAGTCCCCTAATAGATTCCTACGAGCAGTACGTC.

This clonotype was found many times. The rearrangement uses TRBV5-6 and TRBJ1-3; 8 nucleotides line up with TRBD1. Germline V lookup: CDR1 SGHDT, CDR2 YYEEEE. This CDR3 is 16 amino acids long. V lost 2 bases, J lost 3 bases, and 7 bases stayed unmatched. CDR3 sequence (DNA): TGTGCCAGCAGCTTTTGGACAGGGAATATTGGAAACACCATATATTTT. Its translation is CASSFWTGNIGNTIYF.

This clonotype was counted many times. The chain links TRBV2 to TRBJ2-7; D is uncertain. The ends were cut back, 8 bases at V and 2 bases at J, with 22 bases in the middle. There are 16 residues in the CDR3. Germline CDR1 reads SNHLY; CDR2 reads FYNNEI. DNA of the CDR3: TGTGCCAGCTACACCCAATCGGCCCCCGGAGCCTACGAGCAGTACTTC. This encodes CASYTQSAPGAYEQYF.

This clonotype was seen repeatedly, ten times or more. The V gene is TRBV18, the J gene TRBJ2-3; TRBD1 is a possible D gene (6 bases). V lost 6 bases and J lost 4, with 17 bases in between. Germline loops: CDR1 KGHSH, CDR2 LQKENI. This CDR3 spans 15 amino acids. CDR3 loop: CASSRMAGESDTQYF. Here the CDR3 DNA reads TGTGCCAGCTCCCGAATGGCAGGGGAGTCAGATACGCAGTATTTT.

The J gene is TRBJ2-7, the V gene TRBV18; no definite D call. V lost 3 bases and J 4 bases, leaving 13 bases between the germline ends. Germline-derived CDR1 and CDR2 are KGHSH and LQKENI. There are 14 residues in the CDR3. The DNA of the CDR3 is TGTGCCAGCTCACCGGAGCAGATCGCGTACGAGCAGTACTTC. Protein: CASSPEQIAYEQYF.